This T cell receptor (beta chain) was recovered during a study of shared clonotypes between healthy human individuals. Turning to the study itself: CD4 naive cells filled three plates per donor, CD4 memory three, CD8 naive two and CD8 memory one. Study observations and caveats: Inspection by rarefaction showed sorted-subset sequencing to be incomplete despite large depth. Larger estimated richness was generally seen in naive subsets than in memory subsets. Few donors restricted represented genetic and exposure-history diversity.

CD45RO negativity and positive selection for CCR7 defined naive CD8 cells, a population that excluded terminally differentiated effector memory CD45RA+ cells. Some clones are missing from TCRdb's copy, which holds only in-frame ones; the method was immunoSEQ multiplex PCR. The profile shows 550,000 to 750,000 clones, about 90% of them singletons. The V gene's germline CDR1 is SEHNR and CDR2 FQNEAQ (reference sequence). This CDR3 is built from 15 residues. V shed 4 bases and J shed 8 bases, with 18 bases lying between them. Details on this clone: Its antigen is unidentified.

The origin of this receptor is a man aged 25 to 45 in good health. Sequenced: naive CD8+ T cells sorted from blood. The chain uses TRBV7-9 and TRBJ2-1; TRBD1 might be the D (6 bases). CDR3 protein: CASSSGQSQGYEQFF. In DNA, the CDR3 is TGTGCCAGCAGCTCCGGACAGTCGCAGGGGTATGAGCAGTTCTTC. The full variable domain, completed using reference TRBV7-9 and TRBJ2-1, is DTGVSQNPRHKITKRGQNVTFRCDPISEHNRLYWYRQTLGQGPEFLTYFQNEAQLEKSRLLSDRFSAERPKGSFSTLEIQRTEQGDSAMYLCASSSGQSQGYEQFFGPGTRLTVL.